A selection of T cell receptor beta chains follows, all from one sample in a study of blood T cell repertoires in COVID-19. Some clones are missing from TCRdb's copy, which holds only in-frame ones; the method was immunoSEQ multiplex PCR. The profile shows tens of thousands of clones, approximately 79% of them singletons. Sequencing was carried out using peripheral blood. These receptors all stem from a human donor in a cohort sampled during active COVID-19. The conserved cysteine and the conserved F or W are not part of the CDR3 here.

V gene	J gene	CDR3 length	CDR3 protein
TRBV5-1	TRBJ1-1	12	ASSLGAGNTEAF
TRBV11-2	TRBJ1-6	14	ASSLDRVTENSPLH
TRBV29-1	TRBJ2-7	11	SVRSGGAYEQY
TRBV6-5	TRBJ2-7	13	ASSYLGTGEYEQY
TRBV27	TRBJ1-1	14	ASSLNPPGQGREAF
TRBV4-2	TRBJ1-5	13	ASSQNTDSNQPQH
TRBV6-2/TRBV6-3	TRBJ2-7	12	ASSSNRASGEQY
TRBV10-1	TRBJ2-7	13	ASSESASGIYEQY
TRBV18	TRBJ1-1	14	ASSPPRMGAGTEAF
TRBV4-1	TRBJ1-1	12	ASSPQGGGTEAF
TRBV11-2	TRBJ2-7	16	ASSLEWARQGRDYEQY
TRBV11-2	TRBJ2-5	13	ASSLGQDLQETQY
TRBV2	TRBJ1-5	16	ASSTTGGITYSNQPQH
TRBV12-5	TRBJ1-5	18	ASGLTLLGQARLNNQPQH
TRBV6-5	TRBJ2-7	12	ASSSAWSSYEQY
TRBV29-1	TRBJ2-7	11	SVAGTVTYEQY
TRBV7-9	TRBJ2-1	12	ASSLQTRYNEQF
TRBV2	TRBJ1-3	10	ASSVTGNTIY
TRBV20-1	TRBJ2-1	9	SARAGNEQF
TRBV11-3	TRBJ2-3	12	ASTKGISTDTQY
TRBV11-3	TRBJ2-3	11	ASSLLNTDTQY
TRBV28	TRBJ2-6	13	ASSLFSSGANVLT
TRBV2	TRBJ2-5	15	ASKQLIAGGEKETQY
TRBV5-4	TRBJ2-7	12	ASSLEVGGYEQY
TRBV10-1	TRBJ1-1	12	ASSDKPEGTEAF
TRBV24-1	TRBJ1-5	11	ATSVGQDQPQH
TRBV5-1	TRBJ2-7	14	ASSARVTSGGGEQY
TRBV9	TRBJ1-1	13	ASSVGREGWTEAF
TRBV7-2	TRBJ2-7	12	ASSIRQGIYEQY
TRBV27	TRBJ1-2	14	ASRSIGDTRLYGYT
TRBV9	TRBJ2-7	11	ASSVAVVNEQY
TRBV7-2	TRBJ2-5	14	ASSFGTSGGQETQY
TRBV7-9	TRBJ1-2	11	ASSFGTDYGYT
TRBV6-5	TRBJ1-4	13	ASSPRRGKAEKLF
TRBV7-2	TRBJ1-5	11	ASSLQFNQPQH
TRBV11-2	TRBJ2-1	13	ASSWTSSSYNEQF
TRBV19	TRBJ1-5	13	ASSIAHNSNQPQH
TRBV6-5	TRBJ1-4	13	ASSRQGPANEKLF
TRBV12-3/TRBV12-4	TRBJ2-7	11	ASSTRGGREQY
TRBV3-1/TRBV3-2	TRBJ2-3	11	ASSSFSTDTQY
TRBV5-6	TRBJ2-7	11	VTNRGSSSEQY
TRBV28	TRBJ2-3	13	ASSTTGTGADTQY
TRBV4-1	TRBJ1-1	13	ASSQEPGTGAEAF
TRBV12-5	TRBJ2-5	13	ASGSTGEYQETQY
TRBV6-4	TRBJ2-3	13	ASSERTRVTDTQY
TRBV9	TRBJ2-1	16	ASSPGTSGGPTYNEQF
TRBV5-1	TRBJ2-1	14	ASSRGLGQGENEQF
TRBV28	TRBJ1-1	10	ASNQDRREAF
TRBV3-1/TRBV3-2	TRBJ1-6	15	ASSQERQQGLGSPLH
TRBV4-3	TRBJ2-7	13	ASSQNAATSYEQY
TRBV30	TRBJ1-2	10	AWSVRGYGYT
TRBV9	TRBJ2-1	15	ASSSRRGSGGYNEQF
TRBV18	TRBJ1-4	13	ASSPGYRGNEKLF
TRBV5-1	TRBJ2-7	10	ASSLGDSLQY
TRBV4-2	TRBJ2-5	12	ASSSSGRQETQY
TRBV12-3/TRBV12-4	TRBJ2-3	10	ASTGFTDTQY
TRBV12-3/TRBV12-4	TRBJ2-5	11	ASSPGGTETQY